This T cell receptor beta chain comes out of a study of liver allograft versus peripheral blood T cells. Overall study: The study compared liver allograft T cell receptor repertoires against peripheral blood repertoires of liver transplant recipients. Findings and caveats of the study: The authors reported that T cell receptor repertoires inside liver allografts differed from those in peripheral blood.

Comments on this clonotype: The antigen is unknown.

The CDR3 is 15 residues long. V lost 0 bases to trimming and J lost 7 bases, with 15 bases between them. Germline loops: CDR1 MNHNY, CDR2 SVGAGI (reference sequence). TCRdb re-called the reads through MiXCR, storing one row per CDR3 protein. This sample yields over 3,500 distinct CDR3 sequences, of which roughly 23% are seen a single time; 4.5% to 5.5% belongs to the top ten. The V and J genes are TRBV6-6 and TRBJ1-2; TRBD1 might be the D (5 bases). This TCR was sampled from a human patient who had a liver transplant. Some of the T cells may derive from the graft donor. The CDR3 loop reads CASSYSKVREGGYTF. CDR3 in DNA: TGTGCCAGCAGTTACTCGAAGGTCAGGGAGGGTGGCTACACCTTC.